These 25 T cell receptor beta chains originate from one sample sequenced in a study of radiation and T cells in renal cell carcinoma. Described time point: blood 4 weeks post-SBRT, at nephrectomy. Treatment noted: 15 Gy SBRT to primary tumor, nephrectomy 4 weeks later. The protocol was immunoSEQ multiplex PCR, while the TCRdb copy is restricted to in-frame clones and leaves out a portion. The top ten hold around a third of the sample, which has approximately 29,000 clones, over 70% seen once. The specimen was blood, collected from a patient whose treatment included radiotherapy and nephrectomy. The receptor set was obtained from a man between 60 and 75 years old with renal cell carcinoma.

The chain has TRBV19 and TRBJ2-5; 7 bases are a match to TRBD1. V trimming: 6 bases; J trimming: 4 bases; junction bases outside the gene matches: 11. The V gene's germline CDR1 is LNHDA and CDR2 SQIVND (reference sequence). CDR3 length: 15 amino acids. The CDR3 loop reads CASSPAHDRAETQYF. Here the CDR3 DNA reads TGTGCCAGTAGCCCAGCTCACGACAGGGCAGAGACCCAGTACTTC.

V usage is TRBV9 and J usage is TRBJ2-3; D may match TRBD1 or TRBD2 (6 bases each). The CDR3 spans 14 residues. V shed 4 bases and J shed 3 bases, with 12 bases lying between them. Germline V CDR1 and CDR2: SGDLS, YYNGEE. The CDR3 coding sequence is TGTGCCAGCAGCTGGGGGGCGAGTACAGATACGCAGTATTTT. Translated, it gives CASSWGASTDTQYF. The variable domain in full, completed from reference TRBV9 and TRBJ2-3, reads DSGVTQTPKHLITATGQRVTLRCSPRSGDLSVYWYQQSLDQGLQFLIQYYNGEERAKGNILERFSAQQFPDLHSELNLSSLELGDSALYFCASSWGASTDTQYFGPGTRLTVL.

The chain joins TRBV5-1 to TRBJ1-6; TRBD1 is a possible D gene (6 bases). Germline CDR1 reads SGHRS; CDR2 reads YFSETQ. The CDR3 covers 19 residues. V lost 2 bases to trimming and J lost 0 bases, with 18 bases between them. The CDR3 protein is CASSFFPGGGSSYNSPLHF. The CDR3 coding sequence is TGCGCCAGCAGCTTCTTCCCCGGCGGGGGCAGCTCCTATAATTCACCCCTCCACTTT.

V is TRBV11-3 and J is TRBJ1-5; possible D gene TRBD1, 5 bases. The CDR3 length is 9 residues. The V gene's germline CDR1 is SGHNT and CDR2 YENEEA. The V and J ends lost 3 bases and 15 bases respectively, with 6 bases between them. The CDR3 nucleotides read TGTGCCAGCAGCTTGGGACGGCATTTT. Translating it yields CASSLGRHF.

J is TRBJ1-1 and V is TRBV5-1, with D perhaps matching TRBD1 (5 bases). V was pared by 4 bases and J by 3 bases, with 16 bases between. The V gene's germline CDR1 is SGHRS and CDR2 YFSETQ. CDR3 length: 15 residues. This CDR3 is CASSTSIGGDTEAFF. The CDR3 DNA sequence: TGCGCCAGCAGCACCTCCATTGGGGGGGACACTGAAGCTTTCTTT.

The CDR3 bases are TGTGCCAGCAGCAAACAGAAATGGGGGAAAGCTTTCTTT. This codes for CASSKQKWGKAFF. The J gene is TRBJ1-1, the V gene TRBV7-2; a possible D gene is TRBD1 (5 bases). The CDR3 runs 13 residues. V was pared by 5 bases and J by 9 bases, with 16 bases between. CDR1 is SGHTA, CDR2 FQGNSA, per germline.

The chain joins TRBV30 to TRBJ2-5; tentative D call: TRBD2 (6 bases). The CDR3 extends over 11 amino acids. Germline CDR1 reads GTSNPN; CDR2 reads SVGIG (reference sequence). The V end was cut by 5 bases, the J end by 5 bases, with 9 bases between. This chain's CDR3 is CAWGGGETQYF. The CDR3 DNA reads as TGTGCCTGGGGTGGAGGGGAGACCCAGTACTTC. The whole variable domain, remainder taken from reference TRBV30 and TRBJ2-5, is SQTIHQWPATLVQPVGSPLSLECTVEGTSNPNLYWYRQAAGRGLQLLFYSVGIGQISSEVPQNLSASRPQDRQFILSSKKLLLSDSGFYLCAWGGGETQYFGPGTRLLVL.

The chain has TRBV5-4 and TRBJ2-5; 7 bases fit TRBD2. The J call is doubtful: the DNA matches TRBJ2-7 better. The CDR3 sequence is 15 residues long. The germline V gene encodes CDR1 SGHNT and CDR2 YYREEE (reference sequence). The CDR3 loop is CASSLSGGSIYEQYF. In nucleotides, the CDR3 is TGTGCCAGCAGCTTGTCTGGCGGGAGCATCTACGAGCAGTACTTC.

The chain is built from TRBV10-3 and TRBJ1-1; the D is unclear. CDR1 and CDR2 (germline): ENHRY, SYGVKD. Between the trimmed V and J ends, which lost 5 bases and 9 bases, there was a span of 16 bases. There are 13 residues in the CDR3. The CDR3 DNA is TGTGCCATCAGTTCCGGGGTAAACCTCAAAGCTTTCTTT. Protein product: CAISSGVNLKAFF.

This clone has a handful of counts. The chain links TRBV6-1 to TRBJ1-1, with D hard to call. Trimming pared 5 bases from V and 0 bases from J, leaving 7 bases between. Germline V gene lookup returns CDR1 MNHNS and CDR2 SASEGT. The CDR3 sequence is 13 residues long. The CDR3, as DNA: TGTGCCAGCAGTTTTGACATGAACACTGAAGCTTTCTTT. It specifies CASSFDMNTEAFF.

The rearrangement joins TRBV6-5 to TRBJ2-7, with D perhaps matching TRBD1 (6 bases). CDR1 is MNHEY and CDR2 is SVGAGI in the germline V gene. This CDR3 comprises 14 residues. V lost 3 bases, J lost 1 base, and 10 bases lay in between. For the CDR3, the DNA is TGTGCCAGCAGTTATGAACAGGGTTCCTACGAGCAGTACTTC. Translating it yields CASSYEQGSYEQYF.

The rearrangement joins TRBV6-5 to TRBJ2-7; 7 nucleotides line up with TRBD1. CDR3 length equals 13 residues. Per germline, CDR1 MNHEY and CDR2 SVGAGI. The V gene end was trimmed by 6 bases and the J gene end by 6 bases; junction bases not matched to a gene: 8. CDR3 sequence reads: CASRRDSLGEQYF. In DNA form, the CDR3 reads TGTGCCAGCAGAAGGGACAGTTTGGGCGAGCAGTACTTC.

This clone occurred a few times. This sequence joins TRBV14 and TRBJ2-6, with 12 positions matching TRBD2. From germline, CDR1 is SGHDN and CDR2 FVKESK. V shed 3 bases, J shed 3 bases, and the junction held 6 bases outside the gene matches. This CDR3 has 18 residues. The CDR3 protein is CASSQRLAGEVGANVLTF. As DNA, the CDR3 is TGTGCCAGCAGCCAGCGACTAGCGGGAGAAGTTGGGGCCAACGTCCTGACTTTC.

V and J are TRBV6-5 and TRBJ1-4; the D is unclear. The CDR3 extends over 13 amino acids. Germline V gives CDR1 MNHEY, CDR2 SVGAGI. The V and J ends lost 5 bases and 7 bases respectively, with 11 bases between them. Here the CDR3 DNA reads TGTGCCAGCAGTCCTCTCCGGGGTGAAAAACTGTTTTTT. Its translation is CASSPLRGEKLFF.

The gene calls are TRBV6-1 and TRBJ1-2, with TRBD1 matching over 7 bases. Germline lookup yields CDR1 MNHNS and CDR2 SASEGT. V dropped 8 bases and J dropped 4; count of bases not matched to a gene: 10. This CDR3 is 14 amino acids long. The CDR3 sequence: CASRPQGVSYGYTF. The CDR3 DNA reads as TGTGCCAGCCGTCCTCAGGGGGTTTCCTATGGCTACACCTTC.

CDR3: CATSLDTRYGYTF. CDR3 in DNA: TGTGCCACCAGCCTGGACACGAGATATGGCTACACCTTC. The V and J genes are TRBV15 and TRBJ1-2, with D perhaps matching TRBD1 (5 bases). Trimming pared 5 bases from V and 5 bases from J, leaving 12 bases between. This CDR3 spans 13 amino acids. Germline CDR1 is LNHNV and CDR2 is YYDKDF (reference sequence).

J is TRBJ1-1 and V is TRBV5-6; D gene ambiguous. The CDR3 is 14 residues long. In germline, CDR1 is SGHDT, CDR2 YYEEEE. Trimming stripped 1 base from V and 0 bases from J, with 7 bases between. The CDR3 DNA sequence: TGTGCCAGCAGCTTGACAGATATGAACACTGAAGCTTTCTTT. It translates to CASSLTDMNTEAFF.

This sequence joins TRBV12-5 and TRBJ1-4; 7 bases line up with TRBD1. This CDR3 has 15 residues. The junction had 7 bases not matched to a gene; V was cut back by 6 bases and J by 3 bases. CDR1 and CDR2 from the germline V gene are LGHNT and FRNRAP. CDR3 nucleotides: TGTGCTAGTGGCAAACAGGGGTTGCCTAATGAAAAACTGTTTTTT. It is translated as CASGKQGLPNEKLFF.

The chain combines TRBV30 with TRBJ1-1; tentative D call: TRBD1 (6 bases). Trimming removed 5 bases from V and 11 bases from J, with 15 bases in between. The CDR3 length is 11 residues. The germline V gene has CDR1 GTSNPN and CDR2 SVGIG (reference sequence). The CDR3 coding sequence is TGTGCCTGGGCAGGGGTTTGGGAGGCTTTCTTT. Translation: CAWAGVWEAFF.

The chain carries TRBV5-1 and TRBJ2-1; 9 bases fit TRBD2. This CDR3 region has 16 residues. The trim removed 3 bases at V and 8 bases at J, leaving 12 bases unmatched. CDR1 is SGHRS, CDR2 YFSETQ, per germline. In DNA, the CDR3 is TGCGCCAGCAGCTGGGCCGTGGCGGGAGGGATGTATGAGCAGTTCTTC. It translates to CASSWAVAGGMYEQFF.

The rearrangement links TRBV7-2 to TRBJ2-5, with TRBD1 as a possible D gene (6 bases). CDR1 is SGHTA, CDR2 FQGNSA, per germline. The CDR3 loop spans 16 amino acids. With 5 bases removed from V and 1 base from J, the gap between germline ends came to 17 bases. DNA of the CDR3: TGTGCCAGCAGCCCCTGGGGGCGGAGTCCCCAAGAGACCCAGTACTTC. Its protein is CASSPWGRSPQETQYF.

The chain recombines TRBV30 with TRBJ2-7, with 8 positions matching TRBD1. Germline lookup yields CDR1 GTSNPN and CDR2 SVGIG (reference sequence). Trimming at V came to 4 bases and at J to 3 bases, leaving 5 bases not matched to a gene. The CDR3 length is 13 residues. CDR3 sequence (DNA): TGTGCCTGGACAGGACAGGGAAGCTACGAGCAGTACTTC. Protein: CAWTGQGSYEQYF.

The rearrangement links TRBV6-5 to TRBJ2-1; weak D call: TRBD2 (5 bases). CDR3 length: 15 amino acids. V was cut by 4 bases and J by 1 base, with 11 bases left in between. Germline CDR1 and CDR2: MNHEY and SVGAGI. The chain's CDR3 is CASSLRERSYNEQFF. In DNA form, the CDR3 reads TGTGCCAGCAGTTTAAGGGAGCGATCCTACAATGAGCAGTTCTTC.

The V gene is TRBV5-6, the J gene TRBJ2-7; 13 bases are a match to TRBD2. Germline V lookup: CDR1 SGHDT, CDR2 YYEEEE. This CDR3 is built from 16 residues. V shed 0 bases, J shed 3 bases, and the junction held 3 bases outside the gene matches. Written as DNA, the CDR3 is TGTGCCAGCAGCTTGGCAGGACTAGCGGGAGTCTACGAGCAGTACTTC. It specifies CASSLAGLAGVYEQYF.

The chain recombines TRBV2 with TRBJ1-2; D ambiguous. CDR3 length: 14 residues. Between the trimmed V and J ends, which lost 4 bases and 4 bases, there was a span of 13 bases. Germline CDR1 is SNHLY and CDR2 is FYNNEI. The CDR3, as DNA: TGTGCCAGCAGTGGCCGCCCTCGAGGCTATGGCTACACCTTC. Its protein is CASSGRPRGYGYTF.